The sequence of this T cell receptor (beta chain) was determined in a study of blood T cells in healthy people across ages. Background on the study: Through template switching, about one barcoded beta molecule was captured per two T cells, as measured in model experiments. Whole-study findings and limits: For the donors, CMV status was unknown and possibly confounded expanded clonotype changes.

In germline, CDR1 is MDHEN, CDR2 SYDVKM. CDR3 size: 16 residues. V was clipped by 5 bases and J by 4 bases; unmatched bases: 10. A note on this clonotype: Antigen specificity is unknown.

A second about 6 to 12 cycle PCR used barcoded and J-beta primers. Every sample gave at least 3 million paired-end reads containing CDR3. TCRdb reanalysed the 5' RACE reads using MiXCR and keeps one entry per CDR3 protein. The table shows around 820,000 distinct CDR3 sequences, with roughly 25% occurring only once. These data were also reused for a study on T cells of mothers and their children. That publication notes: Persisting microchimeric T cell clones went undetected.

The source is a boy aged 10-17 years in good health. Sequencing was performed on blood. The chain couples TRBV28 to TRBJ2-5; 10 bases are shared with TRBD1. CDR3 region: CASSTLRGTGVETQYF. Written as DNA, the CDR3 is TGTGCCAGCAGTACCCTACGCGGGACAGGGGTAGAGACCCAGTACTTC.